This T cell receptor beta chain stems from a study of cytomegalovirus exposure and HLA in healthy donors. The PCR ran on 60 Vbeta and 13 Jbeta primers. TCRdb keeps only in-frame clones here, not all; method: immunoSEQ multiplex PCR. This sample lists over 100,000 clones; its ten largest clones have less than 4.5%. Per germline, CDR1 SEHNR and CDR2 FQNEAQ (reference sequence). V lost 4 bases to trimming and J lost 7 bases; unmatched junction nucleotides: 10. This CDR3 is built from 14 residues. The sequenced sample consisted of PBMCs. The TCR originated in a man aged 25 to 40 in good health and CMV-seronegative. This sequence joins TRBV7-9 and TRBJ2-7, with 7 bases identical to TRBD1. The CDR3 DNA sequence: TGTGCCAGCAGCTGGACCACAGGGGTAGGGGAGCAGTACTTC. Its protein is CASSWTTGVGEQYF.